Sequencing of this T cell receptor beta chain was carried out in a study of pediatric ulcerative colitis. One to two pinch biopsies were taken from the rectum during colonoscopy. Worth noting for this clone: Its antigen remains unknown.

Only in-frame clones appear in the TCRdb table, and some are missing; sequencing was by immunoSEQ multiplex PCR. The data show about 25,000 clones, with roughly 71% seen just once and roughly 7.8% held by the top ten. V lost 5 bases, J lost 1 base, and 14 bases lay in between. The CDR3 has 15 amino acids. CDR1 is SEHNR, CDR2 FQNEAQ, per germline (reference sequence). Overall study findings and caveats: This repertoire reflects total lymphocytes rather than subpopulations like regulatory T cells.

The sequence came from a boy younger than 18 with severe ulcerative colitis. What was sequenced was gut tissue. The J gene is TRBJ1-1, the V gene TRBV7-9; D remains unclear. In DNA form, the CDR3 reads TGTGCCAGCAGCCCGTACCAGACCGCGAACACTGAAGCTTTCTTT. Translating it yields CASSPYQTANTEAFF.